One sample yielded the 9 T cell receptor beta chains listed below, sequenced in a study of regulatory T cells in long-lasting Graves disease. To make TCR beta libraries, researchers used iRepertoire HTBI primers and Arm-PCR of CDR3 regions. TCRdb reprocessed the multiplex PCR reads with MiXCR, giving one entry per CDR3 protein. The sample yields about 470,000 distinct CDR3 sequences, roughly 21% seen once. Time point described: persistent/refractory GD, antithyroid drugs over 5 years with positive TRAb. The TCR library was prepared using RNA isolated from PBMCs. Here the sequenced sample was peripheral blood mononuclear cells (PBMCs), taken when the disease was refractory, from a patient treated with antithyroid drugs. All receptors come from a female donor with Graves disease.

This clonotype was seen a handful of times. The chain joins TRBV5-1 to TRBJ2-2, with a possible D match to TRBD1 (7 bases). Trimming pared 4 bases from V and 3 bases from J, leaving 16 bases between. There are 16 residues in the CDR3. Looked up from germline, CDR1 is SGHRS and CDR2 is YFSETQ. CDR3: CASSVRGGGDTGELFF. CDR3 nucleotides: TGCGCCAGCAGCGTACGAGGAGGGGGCGACACCGGGGAGCTGTTTTTT.

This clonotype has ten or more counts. The CDR3: CASSGTVYGYTF. The CDR3 DNA sequence: TGTGCCAGCAGTGGGACAGTCTATGGCTACACCTTC. The J gene is TRBJ1-2, the V gene TRBV28; 7 bases align to TRBD1. The J segment lost 4 bases and the V segment lost 5 bases, leaving 1 base of the junction unmatched. This CDR3 is 12 amino acids long. Germline V lookup: CDR1 MDHEN, CDR2 SYDVKM.

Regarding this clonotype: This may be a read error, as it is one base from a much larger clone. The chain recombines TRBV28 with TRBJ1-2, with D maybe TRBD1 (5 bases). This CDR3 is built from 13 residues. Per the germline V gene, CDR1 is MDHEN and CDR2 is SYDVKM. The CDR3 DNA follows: TGTGCCAGCAGTCCCAGGGTTGACTATGGCCACACCTTC. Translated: CASSPRVDYGHTF.

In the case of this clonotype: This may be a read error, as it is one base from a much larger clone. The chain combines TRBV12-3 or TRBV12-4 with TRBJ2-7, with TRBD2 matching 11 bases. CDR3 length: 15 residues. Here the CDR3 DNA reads TGTGCCAGCAGTTTCGGGCTAGCGGGGGGCTACGGGCAGTACTTC. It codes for CASSFGLAGGYGQYF.

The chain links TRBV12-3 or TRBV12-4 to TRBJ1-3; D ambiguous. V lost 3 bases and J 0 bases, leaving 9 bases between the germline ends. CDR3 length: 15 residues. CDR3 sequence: CASSLVWLSGNTIYF. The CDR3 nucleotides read TGTGCCAGCAGTTTGGTCTGGCTCTCTGGAAACACCATATATTTT.

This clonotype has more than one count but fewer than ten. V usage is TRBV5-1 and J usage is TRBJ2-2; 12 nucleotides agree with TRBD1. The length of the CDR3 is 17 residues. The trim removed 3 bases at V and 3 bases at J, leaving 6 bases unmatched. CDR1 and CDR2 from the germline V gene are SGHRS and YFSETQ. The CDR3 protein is CASSSGTGGRHTGELFF. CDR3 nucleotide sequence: TGCGCCAGCAGCTCGGGGACAGGGGGCAGGCACACCGGGGAGCTGTTTTTT. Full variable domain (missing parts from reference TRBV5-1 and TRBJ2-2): KAGVTQTPRYLIKTRGQQVTLSCSPISGHRSVSWYQQTPGQGLQFLFEYFSETQRNKGNFPGRFSGRQFSNSRSEMNVSTLELGDSALYLCASSSGTGGRHTGELFFGEGSRLTVL.

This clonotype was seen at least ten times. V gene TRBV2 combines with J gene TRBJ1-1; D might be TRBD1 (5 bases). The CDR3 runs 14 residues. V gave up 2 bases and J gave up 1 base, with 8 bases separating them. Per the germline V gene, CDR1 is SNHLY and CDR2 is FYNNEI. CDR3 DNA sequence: TGTGCCAGCAGTGAAAGGGGCCAGAACACTGAAGCTTTCTTT. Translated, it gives CASSERGQNTEAFF. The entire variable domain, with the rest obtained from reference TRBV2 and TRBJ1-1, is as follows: EPEVTQTPSHQVTQMGQEVILRCVPISNHLYFYWYRQILGQKVEFLVSFYNNEISEKSEIFDDQFSVERPDGSNFTLKIRSTKLEDSAMYFCASSERGQNTEAFFGQGTRLTVV.

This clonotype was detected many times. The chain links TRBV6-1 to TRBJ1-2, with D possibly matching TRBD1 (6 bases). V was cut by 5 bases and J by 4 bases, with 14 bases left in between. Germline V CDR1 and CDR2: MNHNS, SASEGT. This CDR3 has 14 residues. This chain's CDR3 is CASSPGGATYGYTF. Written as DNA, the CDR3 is TGTGCCAGCAGTCCCGGGGGGGCGACCTATGGCTACACCTTC.

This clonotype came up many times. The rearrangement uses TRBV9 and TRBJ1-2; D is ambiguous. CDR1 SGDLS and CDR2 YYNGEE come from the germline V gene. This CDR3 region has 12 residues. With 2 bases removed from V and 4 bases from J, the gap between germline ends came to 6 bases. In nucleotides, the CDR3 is TGTGCCAGCAGCGTCTACGGCTATGGCTACACCTTC. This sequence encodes CASSVYGYGYTF.